The entry below describes one T cell receptor beta chain. This specimen comes from a study of blood T cell repertoires in COVID-19. Study-level information: Sites across the United States, Italy and Spain contributed samples from acute and convalescent COVID-19. T cells, B-cell-depleted T cells, or PBMCs supplied cDNA or gDNA.

Assay used: immunoSEQ multiplex PCR; TCRdb lists only in-frame clones, some missing. The sample gives around 59,000 clones, approximately 82% of which show up once; 10% to 15% is in the top ten. Germline V lookup: CDR1 MNHEY, CDR2 SVGAGI. V lost 0 bases, J lost 4 bases, and 12 bases lay in between. This CDR3 spans 16 amino acids. Sequencing input: peripheral blood. The sequence derives from an elderly man with acute or convalescent COVID-19. V is TRBV6-5 and J is TRBJ2-2; D is perhaps TRBD2 (5 bases). The CDR3 reads CASSYSEGYPTGELFF. The CDR3 coding sequence is TGTGCCAGCAGTTACTCTGAGGGCTACCCCACCGGGGAGCTGTTTTTT.